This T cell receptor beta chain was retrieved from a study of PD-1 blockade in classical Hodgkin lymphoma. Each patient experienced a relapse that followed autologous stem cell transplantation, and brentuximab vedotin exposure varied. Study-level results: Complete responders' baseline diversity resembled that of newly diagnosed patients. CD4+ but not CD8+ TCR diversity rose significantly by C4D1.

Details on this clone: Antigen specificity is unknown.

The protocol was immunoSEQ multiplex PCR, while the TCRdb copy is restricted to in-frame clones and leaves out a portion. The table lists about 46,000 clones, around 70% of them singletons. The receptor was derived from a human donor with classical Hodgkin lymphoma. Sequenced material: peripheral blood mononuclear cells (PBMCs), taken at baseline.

CDR3 sequence reads: CASSPLSGGADTQYF. The CDR3 nucleotides are TGTGCCAGCAGCCCGCTTAGCGGGGGCGCAGATACGCAGTATTTT. This chain joins TRBV27 and TRBJ2-3, with 9 positions matching TRBD2. Germline V gene data show CDR1 as MNHEY and CDR2 as SMNVEV (reference sequence). With 6 bases clipped from V and 4 bases from J, the junction kept 8 bases outside the gene matches. The CDR3 consists of 15 residues.